This T cell receptor beta chain originates from a study of T-cell reconstitution after alpha-beta-depleted transplantation in children. General observations from the study: Reportedly, alpha-beta T cells present about two months post-transplant originated from several hundred expanded clones of graft origin. One year post-transplant, T-cell counts and diversity were largely derived from T cells produced anew.

The length of the CDR3 is 17 residues. Per the germline V gene, CDR1 is LNHDA and CDR2 is SQIVND (reference sequence). Unique molecular identifiers tagged the TCRbeta library. TCRdb passed the PCR reads through MiXCR, listing each CDR3 protein once. Among over 150,000 distinct CDR3 sequences listed, roughly 6.6% were seen once. As regards this clonotype: Its antigen is still unknown. One end of the junction varies from germline; a read error may be responsible.

The chain employs TRBV19 and TRBJ2-3; 12 nucleotides match TRBD2. The sample was PBMCs, taken before TCRalphabeta/CD19-depleted stem cell transplant. The receptor was derived from a boy younger than 10 with acute lymphoblastic leukemia, due to receive a stem cell transplant. CDR3 bases: TGTGCCAGTAGTATACTGACTAGCGGGAGTACCTCAGATAGGCAGTATTTT. It codes for CASSILTSGSTSDRQYF.